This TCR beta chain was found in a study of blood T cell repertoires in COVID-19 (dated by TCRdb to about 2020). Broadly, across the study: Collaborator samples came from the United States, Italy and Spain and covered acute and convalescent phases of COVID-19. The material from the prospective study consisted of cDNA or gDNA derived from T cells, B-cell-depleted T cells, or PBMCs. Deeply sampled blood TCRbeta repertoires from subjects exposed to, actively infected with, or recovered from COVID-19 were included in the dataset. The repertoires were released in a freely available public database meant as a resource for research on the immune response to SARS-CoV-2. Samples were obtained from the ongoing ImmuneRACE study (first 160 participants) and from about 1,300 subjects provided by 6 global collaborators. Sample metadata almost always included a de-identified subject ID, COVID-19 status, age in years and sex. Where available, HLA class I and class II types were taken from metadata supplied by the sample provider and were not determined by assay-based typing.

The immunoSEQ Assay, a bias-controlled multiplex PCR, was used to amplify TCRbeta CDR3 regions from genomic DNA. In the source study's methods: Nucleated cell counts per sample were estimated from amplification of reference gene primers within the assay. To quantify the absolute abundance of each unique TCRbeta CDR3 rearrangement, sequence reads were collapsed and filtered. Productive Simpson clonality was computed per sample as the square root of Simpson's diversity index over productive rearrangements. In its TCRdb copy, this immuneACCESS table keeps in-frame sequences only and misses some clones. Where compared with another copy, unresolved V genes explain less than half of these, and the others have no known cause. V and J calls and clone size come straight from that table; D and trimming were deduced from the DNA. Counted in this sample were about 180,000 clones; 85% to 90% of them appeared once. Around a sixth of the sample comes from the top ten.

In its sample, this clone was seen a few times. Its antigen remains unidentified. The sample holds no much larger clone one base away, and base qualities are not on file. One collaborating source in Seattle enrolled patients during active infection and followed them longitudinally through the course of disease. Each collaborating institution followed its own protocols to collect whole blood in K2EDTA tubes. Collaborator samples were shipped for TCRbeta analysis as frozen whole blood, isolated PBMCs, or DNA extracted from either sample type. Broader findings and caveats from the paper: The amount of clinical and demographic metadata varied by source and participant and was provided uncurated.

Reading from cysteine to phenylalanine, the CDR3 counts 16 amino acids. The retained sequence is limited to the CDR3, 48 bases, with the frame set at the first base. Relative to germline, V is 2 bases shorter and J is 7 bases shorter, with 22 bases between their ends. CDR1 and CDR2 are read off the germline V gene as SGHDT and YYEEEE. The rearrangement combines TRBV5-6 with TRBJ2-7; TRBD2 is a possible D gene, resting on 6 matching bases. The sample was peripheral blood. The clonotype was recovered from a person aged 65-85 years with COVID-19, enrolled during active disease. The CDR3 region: CASSFWTGTRFWEQYF. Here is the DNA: TGTGCCAGCAGCTTTTGGACCGGGACTCGCTTTTGGGAGCAGTACTTC.